Listed here are 22 T cell receptor beta chains from one sample, sequenced in a study of blood T cell repertoires in COVID-19. Clones were sequenced by immunoSEQ multiplex PCR, and TCRdb holds only the in-frame ones, with some missing. The sample records some 260,000 clones, 82% being singletons. Sequencing was performed on peripheral blood. Receptor source: a woman older than 75 with active or convalescent COVID-19.

This clone was counted only a few times. V is TRBV3-1 (or the pseudogene TRBV3-2) and J is TRBJ2-3, with 9 positions matching TRBD2. Germline V gene lookup returns CDR1 LGHDT and CDR2 YNNKEL (reference sequence). The CDR3 is 16 amino acids. With V trimmed by 1 base and J by 3 bases, 5 bases remained unmatched. The CDR3 nucleotides read TGTGCCAGCAGCCAAGCGGGACTAGCCGCAACAGATACGCAGTATTTT. Translated: CASSQAGLAATDTQYF.

V is TRBV10-3 and J is TRBJ2-3; 7 bases agree with TRBD2. With 2 bases clipped from V and 10 bases from J, the junction kept 3 bases outside the gene matches. Germline V gene lookup returns CDR1 ENHRY and CDR2 SYGVKD. This CDR3 contains 12 residues. CDR3 DNA sequence: TGTGCCATCAGTGAGAGAGGGAGGGCGCAGTATTTT. Translated, it gives CAISERGRAQYF.

V gene TRBV28 combines with J gene TRBJ2-1; 7 bases map to TRBD2. This CDR3 has 15 amino acids. V dropped 5 bases and J dropped 9; count of bases not matched to a gene: 13. Germline CDR1 is MDHEN and CDR2 is SYDVKM. CDR3 DNA: TGTGCCAGCAGTAGGGGAGGGACCATCTCTTCTGAGCAGTTCTTC. Its translation: CASSRGGTISSEQFF.

The rearrangement links TRBV3-1 (or the pseudogene TRBV3-2) to TRBJ2-5; TRBD2 agrees at 8 bases. The germline V gene has CDR1 LGHDT and CDR2 YNNKEL (reference sequence). With V trimmed by 1 base and J by 5 bases, 6 bases remained unmatched. The CDR3 is 15 amino acids. DNA of the CDR3: TGTGCCAGCAGCCAAGGTAGACTAGCGAGGGAGACCCAGTACTTC. Its translation is CASSQGRLARETQYF.

The chain employs TRBV10-3 and TRBJ1-4; D is possibly TRBD1 (5 bases). This CDR3 region has 13 residues. The V end lost 2 bases, the J end lost 10 bases, and 11 bases lay between the germline ends. Germline loops: CDR1 ENHRY, CDR2 SYGVKD. The CDR3 DNA sequence: TGTGCCATCAGTGAGGTAGACGGGGGAAAACTGTTTTTT. It codes for CAISEVDGGKLFF.

The rearrangement links TRBV19 to TRBJ1-1, with 8 bases that match TRBD1. The CDR3 is 14 amino acids. Germline CDR1 reads LNHDA; CDR2 reads SQIVND (reference sequence). The V segment lost 6 bases and the J segment 1 base; nucleotides outside the gene matches: 4. The chain's CDR3 is CASRITGGNTEAFF. CDR3 DNA sequence: TGTGCCAGTAGGATTACAGGGGGGAACACTGAAGCTTTCTTT.

The rearrangement joins TRBV21-1 to TRBJ2-7; TRBD2 is the table's D call, not checked against the DNA. TRBV21-1 is given as a pseudogene. This CDR3 has 16 residues. CDR3 nucleotides: TGTGCCAGCAGCAATACCTTTTCTAGCGGGGATTACGAGCAGTACTTC. Its translation is CASSNTFSSGDYEQYF.

The chain links TRBV28 to TRBJ1-3, with a tentative D call TRBD1 (5 bases). The CDR3 length is 14 residues. Trimming cost V 6 bases and J 4 bases, with 13 bases left between them. Germline CDR1 reads MDHEN; CDR2 reads SYDVKM. The CDR3 DNA reads TGTGCCAGCAGCGTGACAGCCCTGGGAAACACCATATATTTT. Amino acid sequence: CASSVTALGNTIYF.

The CDR3 region is CASSYVAGYEQYF. The CDR3, as DNA: TGTGCCAGCAGTTACGTGGCGGGGTACGAGCAGTACTTC. The V call is TRBV6-5, the J call TRBJ2-7; TRBD2 might be the D (6 bases). CDR1 is MNHEY and CDR2 is SVGAGI in the germline V gene. V lost 2 bases to trimming and J lost 4 bases, with 9 bases between them. The CDR3 extends over 13 amino acids.

This chain uses TRBV14 with TRBJ2-7; a weak D match, TRBD1 (5 bases). Germline CDR1 and CDR2: SGHDN and FVKESK. This CDR3 has 15 amino acids. The V end lost 1 base, the J end lost 7 bases, and 17 bases lay between the germline ends. The CDR3 is CASSQVPDWGSEQYF. CDR3 coding DNA: TGTGCCAGCAGCCAAGTTCCCGATTGGGGCTCGGAGCAGTACTTC.

The chain carries TRBV18 and TRBJ1-2; D is unclear. This CDR3 comprises 12 residues. Per germline, CDR1 KGHSH and CDR2 LQKENI. V lost 6 bases and J lost 8, with 13 bases in between. CDR3 DNA: TGTGCCAGCTCTCCCAGAGGAAGCGGCTACACCTTC. It yields the protein CASSPRGSGYTF.

The genes are TRBV10-3 and TRBJ2-7, with D maybe TRBD2 (7 bases). The V end was cut by 0 bases, the J end by 3 bases, with 12 bases between. Germline lookup yields CDR1 ENHRY and CDR2 SYGVKD. The CDR3 covers 15 residues. The CDR3 DNA reads TGTGCCATCAGTGAGTCGGGGGGGGCAAGCTACGAGCAGTACTTC. Its translation: CAISESGGASYEQYF.

The chain has TRBV23-1 and TRBJ2-1; D is perhaps TRBD1 (6 bases). TRBV23-1 is known as an ORF, though its function is uncertain. There are 17 residues in the CDR3. V lost 1 base and J 3 bases, leaving 16 bases between the germline ends. This CDR3 reads CASSQYKKDRHYNEQFF. CDR3 coding DNA: TGCGCCAGCAGTCAATATAAGAAGGACAGACACTACAATGAGCAGTTCTTC.

The V gene is TRBV5-8, the J gene TRBJ1-3; D call uncertain. Germline-derived CDR1 and CDR2 are SGHTS and YDEGEE. The CDR3 totals 14 residues. Trimming took 2 bases from V and 0 from J, leaving 6 bases between them. The CDR3 is CASSFRRSGNTIYF. CDR3 DNA sequence: TGTGCCAGCAGCTTCAGGCGCTCTGGAAACACCATATATTTT.

The rearrangement links TRBV7-9 to TRBJ1-2, with 8 bases that match TRBD1. From germline, CDR1 is SEHNR and CDR2 FQNEAQ (reference sequence). V gave up 4 bases and J gave up 4 bases; unmatched junction bases: 8. The CDR3 sequence is 15 residues long. The CDR3 sequence is CASSSGQGPSYGYTF. The CDR3, as DNA: TGTGCCAGCAGCTCCGGACAGGGACCTAGCTATGGCTACACCTTC.

This chain joins TRBV5-1 and TRBJ1-2; the match to TRBD1 covers 7 bases. V gave up 4 bases and J gave up 7 bases; unmatched junction bases: 7. This CDR3 comprises 13 residues. CDR1 and CDR2 (germline): SGHRS, YFSETQ. CDR3 coding DNA: TGCGCCAGCAGCACCACCGGGACAGCTGGCTACACCTTC. Translated: CASSTTGTAGYTF.

The CDR3 is CASSAGTANTEAFF. CDR3 nucleotide sequence: TGTGCCAGCAGTGCTGGGACAGCTAACACTGAAGCTTTCTTT. The rearrangement uses TRBV6-4 and TRBJ1-1; 7 bases are shared with TRBD1. The CDR3 is 14 residues long. V gave up 4 bases and J gave up 2 bases; unmatched junction bases: 4. Germline V lookup: CDR1 MRHNA, CDR2 SNTAGT.

This chain connects TRBV7-6 to TRBJ1-4; maybe TRBD1 (6 bases). Germline loops: CDR1 SGHVS, CDR2 FNYEAQ. This CDR3 has 12 amino acids. V was clipped by 5 bases and J by 7 bases, with 8 bases between them. CDR3 nucleotide sequence: TGTGCCAGCAGCAGGACAGCTGAAAAACTGTTTTTT. Translating gives CASSRTAEKLFF. Based on the CDR3 plus reference TRBV7-6 and TRBJ1-4, the full variable domain is GAGVSQSPRYKVTKRGQDVALRCDPISGHVSLYWYRQALGQGPEFLTYFNYEAQQDKSGLPNDRFSAERPEGSISTLTIQRTEQRDSAMYRCASSRTAEKLFFGSGTQLSVL.

The chain has TRBV6-6 and TRBJ1-2; 9 bases are a match to TRBD1. Trimming took 6 bases from V and 5 from J; bases not matched to a gene: 4. The CDR3 has 13 amino acids. Germline loops: CDR1 MNHNY, CDR2 SVGAGI (reference sequence). The CDR3 nucleotides are TGTGCCAGCAGGGGGGGGACAGGGTATGGCTACACCTTC. Its protein product is CASRGGTGYGYTF.

The gene calls are TRBV5-1 and TRBJ1-1; no reliable D call. Germline-derived CDR1 and CDR2 are SGHRS and YFSETQ. V dropped 0 bases and J dropped 4 bases, with 4 bases sitting between them. The CDR3 spans 12 residues. CDR3 bases: TGCGCCAGCAGCTTGGCTAGCACTGAAGCTTTCTTT. Translating gives CASSLASTEAFF.

The chain recombines TRBV3-1 (or the pseudogene TRBV3-2) with TRBJ1-1; D unresolved. Germline values: CDR1 LGHDT, CDR2 YNNKEL (reference sequence). This CDR3 comprises 15 residues. Between the trimmed V and J ends, which lost 6 bases and 3 bases, there was a span of 17 bases. The CDR3 DNA reads TGTGCCAGCAGTCCCGGGATGGGAGTGTACACTGAAGCTTTCTTT. Residues: CASSPGMGVYTEAFF.

The V call is TRBV6-5, the J call TRBJ1-2; no clear D. The CDR3 loop spans 11 amino acids. The V and J ends lost 9 bases and 5 bases respectively, with 10 bases between them. The germline gives CDR1 MNHEY, CDR2 SVGAGI. Written as DNA, the CDR3 is TGTGCCAGTGTGGCCACGTATGGCTACACCTTC. Translating gives CASVATYGYTF.